This TCR beta chain is from a study of T cells expressing NK-cell markers. Overall study: The study drew TCR beta repertoires from sorted CD3+CD56+NKG2C+, CD3+CD56+NKG2C- and CD3+CD56-NKG2C+ T cells.

Concerning this clonotype itself: Its matching antigen is unknown.

TCR beta cDNA was generated via 5'RACE template switching incorporating UMIs. TCRdb re-called the 5' RACE reads; one entry per CDR3 protein, DNA not given. The sample's table shows 350,000 to 400,000 distinct CDR3 sequences. The CDR3 has 18 residues. Germline CDR1 and CDR2: MGHRA and YSYEKL. General study points: A range of roughly 1.0-7.0% of CD8+ T cells consisted of dominant NKG2C+ clonotypes in 5 or 6 donors. Certain NKG2C+ T cell clones were expanded, and their HCMV specificity remained unclear.

V is TRBV4-1 and J is TRBJ2-1; TCRdb's D call, TRBD1, is unchecked because there is no DNA. The sequenced sample was blood T cells: a sorted CD56 or NKG2C T cell subset, CD4+ or CD8+ T cells, or bulk PBMC T cells (not recorded which). The receptor's source is a woman between 50 and 59 years old in good health. The CDR3 region is CASSQDKRETGAYNEQFF.